The 9 T cell receptor beta chains in this list originate from one sample, sequenced in a study of T cell changes during pregnancy in multiple sclerosis. The protocol was immunoSEQ multiplex PCR, while the TCRdb copy is restricted to in-frame clones and leaves out a portion. The table shows 90,000 to 120,000 clones, with 85% to 95% occurring only once. The specimen comprised peripheral blood, sampled in the second trimester of pregnancy. These receptor sequences come from a female donor with multiple sclerosis, enrolled in a pregnancy study.

The chain carries TRBV18 and TRBJ1-3; possibly TRBD1 for D (6 bases). CDR3 length: 14 residues. V lost 3 bases and J lost 1, with 7 bases in between. Germline V CDR1 and CDR2: KGHSH, LQKENI. CDR3 coding DNA: TGTGCCAGCTCACCTCAGGGGTCTGGAAACACCATATATTTT. Amino acids: CASSPQGSGNTIYF.

The gene calls are TRBV4-1 and TRBJ1-2; D ambiguous. Germline lookup yields CDR1 MGHRA and CDR2 YSYEKL. The CDR3 is made up of 15 amino acids. The V end was cut by 0 bases, the J end by 4 bases, with 12 bases between. Here the CDR3 reads CASSQDDEARYGYTF. The CDR3 nucleotides read TGCGCCAGCAGCCAAGACGACGAGGCTCGCTATGGCTACACCTTC.

This chain joins TRBV10-3 and TRBJ2-2; D remains ambiguous. V was cut by 0 bases and J by 2 bases, with 7 bases left in between. CDR3 length: 15 amino acids. Germline assignment: CDR1 ENHRY and CDR2 SYGVKD. Written as DNA, the CDR3 is TGTGCCATCAGTGAGTCTTACAGAAACACCGGGGAGCTGTTTTTT. This gives the protein CAISESYRNTGELFF.

CDR3 nucleotides: TGTGCCAGCAGTGAGGCGACAGGGCGGGGTACCCTAGCCAAAAACATTCAGTACTTC. Translating gives CASSEATGRGTLAKNIQYF. The chain has TRBV2 and TRBJ2-4, with D maybe TRBD1 (7 bases). The CDR3 length is 19 residues. The germline V and J ends were trimmed by 3 bases and 0 bases, with 21 bases remaining between them. Germline CDR1 reads SNHLY; CDR2 reads FYNNEI.

This chain connects TRBV7-3 to TRBJ2-1; 7 positions match TRBD2. Germline assignment: CDR1 SGHTA and CDR2 FQGTGA. V lost 2 bases, J lost 7 bases, and 5 bases stayed unmatched. This CDR3 region has 14 residues. DNA of the CDR3: TGTGCCAGCAGCTTAGCGGGAGTGGGGAATGAGCAGTTCTTC. As protein: CASSLAGVGNEQFF.

The rearrangement links TRBV7-6 to TRBJ2-1; TRBD2 aligns across 11 bases. CDR1 and CDR2 (germline): SGHVS, FNYEAQ. After removal of 5 bases from V and 0 bases from J, the junction contained 6 bases not matched to a gene. This CDR3 region has 17 residues. CDR3 nucleotides: TGTGCCAGCAGCCTAACTAGCGGGGGAAGCTCCTACAATGAGCAGTTCTTC. It is translated as CASSLTSGGSSYNEQFF.

The chain couples TRBV5-1 to TRBJ1-3, with 7 bases fitting TRBD1. J lost 7 bases, V lost 7 bases, and 11 bases had no gene match. This CDR3 is built from 14 residues. The V gene's germline CDR1 is SGHRS and CDR2 YFSETQ. In DNA form, the CDR3 reads TGCGCCAGCGGAGAGGCTACAGGGGACAACACCATATATTTT. Translation gives CASGEATGDNTIYF.

V usage is TRBV5-1 and J usage is TRBJ1-3, with D maybe TRBD1 (5 bases). The CDR3 is 17 residues long. Germline-derived CDR1 and CDR2 are SGHRS and YFSETQ. V was cut by 0 bases and J by 4 bases, with 17 bases left in between. CDR3 nucleotide sequence: TGCGCCAGCAGCTTGGTGGCAGGGCTCCCTGCCGGAAACACCATATATTTT. This gives the protein CASSLVAGLPAGNTIYF.

This clone was counted once. The chain combines TRBV28 with TRBJ2-1; D uncertain. Germline V lookup: CDR1 MDHEN, CDR2 SYDVKM. CDR3 length equals 11 residues. V gave up 5 bases and J gave up 5 bases, with 4 bases separating them. The CDR3: CASSLNNEQFF. Here the CDR3 DNA reads TGTGCCAGCAGTCTAAACAATGAGCAGTTCTTC.